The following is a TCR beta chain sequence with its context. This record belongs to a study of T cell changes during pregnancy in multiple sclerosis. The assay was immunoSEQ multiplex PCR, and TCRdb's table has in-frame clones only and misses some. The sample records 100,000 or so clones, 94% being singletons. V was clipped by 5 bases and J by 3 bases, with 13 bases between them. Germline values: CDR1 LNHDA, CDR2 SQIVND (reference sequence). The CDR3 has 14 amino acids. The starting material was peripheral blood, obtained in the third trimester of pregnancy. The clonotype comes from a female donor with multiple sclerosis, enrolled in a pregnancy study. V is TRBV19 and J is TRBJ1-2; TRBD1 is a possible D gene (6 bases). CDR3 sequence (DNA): TGTGCCAGTAGTGTTACAGGGAGCCACTATGGCTACACCTTC. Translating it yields CASSVTGSHYGYTF.